This T cell receptor beta chain comes out of a study of PD-L1 blockade in urothelial cancer. In the study overall: The number of prior chemotherapy regimens per patient was 0 to 3. Blood was subjected to analysis at 3 weeks (second dose) and 6 weeks following treatment start.

Study-wide findings and caveats: Better survival was predicted when blood TCR clonality before treatment fell below the median.

This clone was seen a handful of times. Antigen specificity is unknown. This CDR3 has 16 amino acids. The ends lost 0 bases at V and 2 bases at J; junction bases unmatched: 3. Germline V gene data show CDR1 as LGHNA and CDR2 as YNFKEQ. The time point is: pretreatment peripheral blood. The table came from immunoSEQ multiplex PCR; TCRdb's copy has only in-frame clones and leaves some out. This table holds approximately 90,000 clones, more than 70% found once. The source of this sequence is a man aged 60 to 69 with urothelial cancer. Sequencing used PBMCs, obtained around atezolizumab (anti-PD-L1) treatment. The chain is built from TRBV4-2 and TRBJ2-7, with 11 bases identical to TRBD2. CDR3 region: CASSQDRLAGPYEQYF. The CDR3, as DNA: TGTGCCAGCAGCCAAGATCGACTAGCGGGACCCTACGAGCAGTACTTC.